This entry describes one TCR beta chain. Its antigen target is currently unknown. No base quality information exists; no much larger clone differs at one position. Including the terminal cysteine and phenylalanine, the CDR3 comprises 14 residues. Only CDR3 DNA remains: 42 bases, in frame from the first base. According to the germline V gene, CDR1 reads MRHNA and CDR2 reads SNTAGT. For this chain, trimming is 6 bases at the V end and 4 bases at the J end, and the number of junction bases without a gene match is 4. In light of the paper, this sample's time point label describes: baseline before first vaccination. The treatment or condition label of this sample denotes: meningococcal conjugate vaccine given as trial control. Vaccinee samples came from UK trials COV001 and COV002, including a single-blind randomized controlled phase 2/3 trial of AZD1222 (ChAdOx1 nCoV-19) in healthy adults. Trial participant PBMC samples were collected at day 0 and day 28 after the second dose for TCRbeta chain sequencing.

This record belongs to a study of T cell responses to AZD1222 COVID-19 vaccine (dated by TCRdb to the early 2020s). Notes on the research overall: TCR sequencing was performed for 230 to 250 trial participants, of whom roughly 200 were given two doses of AZD1222 and around 26 were given two doses of MenACWY control vaccine. Enrollment into the trials was organized by age into subgroups of 18-55, 56-69 and 70-plus years, and those subgroups contained roughly 140, 27 and 60 TCR-sequenced participants, respectively. The investigation overall reported the following: Conclusions about previously exposed vaccinees are limited, since just a handful of AZD1222 recipients were seropositive for SARS-CoV-2 at baseline. The vaccine-associated CD4 TCRs covered the entire spike protein, and the dominant responses fell in regions 160-218 and 743-854. After two AZD1222 doses, spike-specific TCR breadth and depth were significantly higher than at day 0 and than in MenACWY recipients. In the small 56-69-year group, the increase in depth fell short of significance, most likely because of low power. Participants were mostly white British and included more females than males, and it was suggested by the authors that clonal diversity may have been underestimated. No day 14 peak-response samples were available, so repertoires were characterized only after the peak T cell response. Reportedly, close to half of the unique spike-specific TCRs recognized epitopes lying outside the regions that are mutated in the B.1.351 and B.1.1.7 variants.

The CDR3 regions of human TCRbeta chains were analyzed by immunosequencing. The original methods were these. TCRs in the repertoires were matched against a reference library of SARS-CoV-2-specific TCRs that had been generated with the MIRA antigen-specificity platform. Breadth was defined as the fraction of unique TCRs that were SARS-CoV-2-associated. Depth was defined as the fraction of total T cells that were SARS-CoV-2-associated. Each spike-specific TCR was assigned to its reactive spike region and to a CD4 or CD8 class using the MIRA data. Log10-transformed breadth and depth values were compared by one-way ANOVA with Sidak's multiple comparisons tests. In its TCRdb copy, this immuneACCESS table keeps in-frame sequences only and misses some clones. Where compared with another copy, unresolved V genes explain less than half of these, and the others have no known cause. For V, J and clone size, that table is used; D and trimming come from the DNA. This sample lists over 150,000 clones; under 95% were detected once. The biggest ten clones account for about 4.5% of the sample.

The TCR was taken from an adult in good health. This specimen was peripheral blood, taken on day 0 of MenACWY control vaccination. The chain is assembled from TRBV6-4 and TRBJ2-1; 9 middle bases align to TRBD1. The DNA sequence is TGTGCCAGCAGCCGGGGACAGGGTTACAATGAGCAGTTCTTC. It is translated as CASSRGQGYNEQFF.